Sequencing of this T cell receptor beta chain was carried out in a study of T cell repertoires in cytomegalovirus infection. Study-wide results and caveats: Within the response measured ex vivo, HLA-C-restricted CMV-specific TCR beta clonotypes were dominant.

This clonotype occurred a few times. Its antigen is undetermined. With 5 bases clipped from V and 4 bases from J, the junction kept 16 bases outside the gene matches. Germline loops: CDR1 SGHTA, CDR2 FQGTGA. The CDR3 spans 18 residues. Each CDR3 protein is one row after TCRdb ran MiXCR on the reads. The repertoire holds over 100,000 distinct CDR3 sequences, 10% seen once, with approximately 31% in the top ten. The chain has TRBV7-3 and TRBJ2-2; 7 nucleotides agree with TRBD2. Sequencing input: PBMCs, sequenced either directly or after in vitro stimulation (not recorded which). The receptor was isolated from a human donor in good health (CMV status not recorded). Some clones in this sample may be carry-over from other donors' samples. CDR3 region: CASSLKGRASGGTGELFF. CDR3 DNA sequence: TGTGCCAGCAGCCTAAAGGGTAGGGCTAGCGGTGGCACCGGGGAGCTGTTTTTT.